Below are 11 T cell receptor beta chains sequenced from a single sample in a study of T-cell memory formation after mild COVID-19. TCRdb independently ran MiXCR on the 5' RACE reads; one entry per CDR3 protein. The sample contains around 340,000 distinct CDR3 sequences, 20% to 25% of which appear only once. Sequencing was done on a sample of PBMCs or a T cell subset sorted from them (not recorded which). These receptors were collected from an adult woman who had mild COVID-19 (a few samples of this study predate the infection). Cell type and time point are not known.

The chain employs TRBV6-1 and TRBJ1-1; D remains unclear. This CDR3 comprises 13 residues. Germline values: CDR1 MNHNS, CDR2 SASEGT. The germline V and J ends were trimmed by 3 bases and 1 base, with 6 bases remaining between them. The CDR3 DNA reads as TGTGCCAGCAGTGACTCTGGGAACACTGAAGCTTTCTTT. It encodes CASSDSGNTEAFF.

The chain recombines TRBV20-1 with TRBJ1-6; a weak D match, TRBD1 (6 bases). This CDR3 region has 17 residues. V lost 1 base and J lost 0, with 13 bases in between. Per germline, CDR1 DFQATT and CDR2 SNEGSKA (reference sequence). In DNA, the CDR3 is TGCAGTGCTAGAGGGGGAGGGGGGGTCTCCTATAATTCACCCCTCCACTTT. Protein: CSARGGGGVSYNSPLHF.

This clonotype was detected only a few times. CDR3 sequence reads: CASSPDTSEVDIQYF. CDR3 DNA sequence: TGTGCCAGCAGCCCGGACACCTCAGAGGTGGACATTCAGTACTTC. V and J are TRBV27 and TRBJ2-4, with D perhaps matching TRBD1 (5 bases). Germline V CDR1 and CDR2: MNHEY, SMNVEV (reference sequence). V was clipped by 6 bases and J by 8 bases, with 20 bases between them. The CDR3 has 15 residues.

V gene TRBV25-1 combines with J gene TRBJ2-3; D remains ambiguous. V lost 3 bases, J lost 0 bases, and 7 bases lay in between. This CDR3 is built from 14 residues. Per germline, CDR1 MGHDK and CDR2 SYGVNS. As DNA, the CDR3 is TGTGCCAGCAGTGATTACGACAGCACAGATACGCAGTATTTT. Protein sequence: CASSDYDSTDTQYF.

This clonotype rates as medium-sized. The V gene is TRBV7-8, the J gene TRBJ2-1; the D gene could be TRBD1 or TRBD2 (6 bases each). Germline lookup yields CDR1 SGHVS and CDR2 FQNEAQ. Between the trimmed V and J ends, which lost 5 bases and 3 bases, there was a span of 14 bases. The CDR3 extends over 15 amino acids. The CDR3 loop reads CASSPLGGGYNEQFF. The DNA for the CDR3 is TGTGCCAGCAGCCCGTTGGGGGGCGGCTACAATGAGCAGTTCTTC.

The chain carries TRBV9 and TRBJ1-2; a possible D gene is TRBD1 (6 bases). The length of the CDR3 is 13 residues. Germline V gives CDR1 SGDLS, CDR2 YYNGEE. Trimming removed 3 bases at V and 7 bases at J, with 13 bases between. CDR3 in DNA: TGTGCCAGCAGCGAAGGGACAACGGGTGGCTACACCTTC. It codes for CASSEGTTGGYTF.

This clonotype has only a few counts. CDR3 loop: CASSLGGSRPQHF. The CDR3 DNA follows: TGTGCCAGCAGTTTAGGGGGCTCACGGCCCCAGCATTTT. The chain couples TRBV12-3 or TRBV12-4 to TRBJ1-5, with TRBD1 as a possible D gene (5 bases). V was pared by 1 base and J by 9 bases, with 10 bases between. This CDR3 contains 13 residues.

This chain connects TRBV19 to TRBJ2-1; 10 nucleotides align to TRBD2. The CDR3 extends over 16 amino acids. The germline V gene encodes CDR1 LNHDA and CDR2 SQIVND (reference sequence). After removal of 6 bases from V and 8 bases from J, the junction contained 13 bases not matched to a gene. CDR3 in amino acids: CASRDLSGRRPDEQFF. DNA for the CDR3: TGTGCCAGTAGGGACCTTAGCGGGAGGCGTCCCGATGAGCAGTTCTTC.

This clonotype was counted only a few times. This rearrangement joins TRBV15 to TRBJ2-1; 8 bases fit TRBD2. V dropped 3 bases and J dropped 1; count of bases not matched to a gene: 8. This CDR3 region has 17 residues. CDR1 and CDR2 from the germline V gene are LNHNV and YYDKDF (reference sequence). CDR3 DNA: TGTGCCACCAGCAGCCGGTATCGCGGGGGGTCCTACAATGAGCAGTTCTTC. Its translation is CATSSRYRGGSYNEQFF.

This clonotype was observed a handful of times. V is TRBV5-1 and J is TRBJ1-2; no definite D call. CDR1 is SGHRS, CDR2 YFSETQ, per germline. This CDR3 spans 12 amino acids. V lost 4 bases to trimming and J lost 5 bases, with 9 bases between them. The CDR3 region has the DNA TGCGCCAGCAGCCCGTCTCGGTATGGCTACACCTTC. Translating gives CASSPSRYGYTF.

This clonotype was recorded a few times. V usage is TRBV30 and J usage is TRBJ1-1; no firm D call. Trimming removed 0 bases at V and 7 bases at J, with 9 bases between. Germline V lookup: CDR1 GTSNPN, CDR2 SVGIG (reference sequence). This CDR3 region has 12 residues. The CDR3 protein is CAWSVTWGEAFF. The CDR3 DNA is TGTGCCTGGAGTGTAACGTGGGGTGAAGCTTTCTTT.